This T cell receptor beta chain was sequenced in a study of shared clonotypes between healthy human individuals. Sequenced by immunoSEQ multiplex PCR; TCRdb stores in-frame clones only, minus some. The data show about 1 million clones, more than 60% seen once. The sequence was collected from a man aged 18 to 30 in good health. The sample was memory CD4+ T cells sorted from blood. As for subset: CD45RA-negative fraction.

The CDR3 region has the DNA TGTGCCAGCAGCCCGGAGGTCAAGGGGCACTATGGCTACACCTTC. Its protein product is CASSPEVKGHYGYTF. The chain combines TRBV5-4 with TRBJ1-2; D perhaps matches TRBD1 (5 bases). Germline values: CDR1 SGHNT, CDR2 YYREEE (reference sequence). V lost 4 bases and J 3 bases, leaving 16 bases between the germline ends. The CDR3 consists of 15 residues.